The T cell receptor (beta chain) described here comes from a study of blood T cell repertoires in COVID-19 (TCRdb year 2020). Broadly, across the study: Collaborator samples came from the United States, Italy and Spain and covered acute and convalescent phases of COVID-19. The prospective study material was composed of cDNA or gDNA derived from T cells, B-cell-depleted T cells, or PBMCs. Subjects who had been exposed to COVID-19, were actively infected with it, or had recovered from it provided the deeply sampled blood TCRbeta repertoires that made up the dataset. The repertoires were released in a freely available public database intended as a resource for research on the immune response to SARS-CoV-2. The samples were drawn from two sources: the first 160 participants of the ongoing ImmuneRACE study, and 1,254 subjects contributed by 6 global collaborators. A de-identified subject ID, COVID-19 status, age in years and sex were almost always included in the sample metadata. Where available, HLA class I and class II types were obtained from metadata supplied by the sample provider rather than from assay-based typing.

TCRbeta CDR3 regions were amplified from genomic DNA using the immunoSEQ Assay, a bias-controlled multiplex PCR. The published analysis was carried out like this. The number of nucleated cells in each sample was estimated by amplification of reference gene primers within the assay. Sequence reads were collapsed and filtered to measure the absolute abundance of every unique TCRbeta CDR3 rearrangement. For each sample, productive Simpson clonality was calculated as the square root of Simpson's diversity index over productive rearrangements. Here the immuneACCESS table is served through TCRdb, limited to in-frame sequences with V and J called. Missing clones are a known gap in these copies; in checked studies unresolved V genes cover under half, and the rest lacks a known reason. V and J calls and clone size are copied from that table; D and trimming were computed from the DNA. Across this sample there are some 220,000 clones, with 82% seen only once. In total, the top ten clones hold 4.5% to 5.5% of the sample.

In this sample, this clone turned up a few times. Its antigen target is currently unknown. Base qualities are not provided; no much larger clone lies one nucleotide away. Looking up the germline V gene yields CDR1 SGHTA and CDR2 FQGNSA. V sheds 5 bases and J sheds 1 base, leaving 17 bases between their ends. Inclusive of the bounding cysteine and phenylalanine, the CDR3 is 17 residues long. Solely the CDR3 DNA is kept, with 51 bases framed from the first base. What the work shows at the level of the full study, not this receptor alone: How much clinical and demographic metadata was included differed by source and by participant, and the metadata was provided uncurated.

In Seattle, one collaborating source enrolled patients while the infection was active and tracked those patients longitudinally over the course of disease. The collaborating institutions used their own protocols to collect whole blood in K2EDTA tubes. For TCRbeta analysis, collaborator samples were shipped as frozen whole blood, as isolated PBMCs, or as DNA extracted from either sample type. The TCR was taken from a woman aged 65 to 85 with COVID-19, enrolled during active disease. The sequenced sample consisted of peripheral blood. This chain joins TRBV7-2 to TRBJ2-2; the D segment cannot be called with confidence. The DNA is TGTGCCAGCAGCCCCAGACCCGTACAGCTGAACACCGGGGAGCTGTTTTTT. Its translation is CASSPRPVQLNTGELFF.